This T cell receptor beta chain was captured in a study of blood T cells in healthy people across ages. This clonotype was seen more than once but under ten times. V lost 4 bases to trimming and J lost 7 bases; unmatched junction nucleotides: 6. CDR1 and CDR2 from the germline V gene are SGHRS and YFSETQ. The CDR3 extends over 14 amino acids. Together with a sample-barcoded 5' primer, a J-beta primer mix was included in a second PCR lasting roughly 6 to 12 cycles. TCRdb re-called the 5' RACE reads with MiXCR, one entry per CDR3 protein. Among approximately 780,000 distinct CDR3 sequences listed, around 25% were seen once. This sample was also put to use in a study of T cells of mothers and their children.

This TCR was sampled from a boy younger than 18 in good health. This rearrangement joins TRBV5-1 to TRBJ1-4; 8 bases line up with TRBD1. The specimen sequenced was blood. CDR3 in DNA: TGCGCCAGCAGCCAGGGGGCTAAGGGTGAAAAACTGTTTTTT. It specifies CASSQGAKGEKLFF.